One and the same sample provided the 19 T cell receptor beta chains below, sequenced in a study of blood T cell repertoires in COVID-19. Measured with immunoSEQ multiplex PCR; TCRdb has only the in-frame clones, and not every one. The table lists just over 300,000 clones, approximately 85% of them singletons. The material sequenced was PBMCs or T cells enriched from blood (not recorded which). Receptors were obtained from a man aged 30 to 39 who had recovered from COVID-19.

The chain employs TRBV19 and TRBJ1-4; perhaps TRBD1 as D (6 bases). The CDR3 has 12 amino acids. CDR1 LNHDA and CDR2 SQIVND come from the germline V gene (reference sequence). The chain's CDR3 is CAKTGRNEKLFF. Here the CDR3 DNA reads TGTGCAAAGACAGGCCGTAATGAAAAACTGTTTTTT.

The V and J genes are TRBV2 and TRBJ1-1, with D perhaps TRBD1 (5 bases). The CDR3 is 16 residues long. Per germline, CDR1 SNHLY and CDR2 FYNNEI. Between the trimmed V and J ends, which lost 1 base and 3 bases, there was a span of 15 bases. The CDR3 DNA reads TGTGCCAGCAGTGAAGGGTCGGGGGGACCTTACACTGAAGCTTTCTTT. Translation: CASSEGSGGPYTEAFF.

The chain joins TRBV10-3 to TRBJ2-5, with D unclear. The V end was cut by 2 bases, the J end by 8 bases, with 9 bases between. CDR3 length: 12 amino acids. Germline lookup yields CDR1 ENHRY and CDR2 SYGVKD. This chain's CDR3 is CAISEKPETQYF. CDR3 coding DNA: TGTGCCATCAGTGAGAAGCCTGAAACCCAGTACTTC.

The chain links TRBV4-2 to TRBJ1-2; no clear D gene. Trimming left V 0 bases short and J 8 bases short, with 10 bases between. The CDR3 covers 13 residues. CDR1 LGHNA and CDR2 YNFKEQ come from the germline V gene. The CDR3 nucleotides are TGTGCCAGCAGCCAAGAACGCGGGTTCGGCTACACCTTC. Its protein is CASSQERGFGYTF.

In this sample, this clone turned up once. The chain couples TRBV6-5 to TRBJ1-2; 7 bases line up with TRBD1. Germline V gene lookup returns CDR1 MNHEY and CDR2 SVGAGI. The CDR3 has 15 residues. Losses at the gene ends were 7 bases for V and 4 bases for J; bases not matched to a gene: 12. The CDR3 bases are TGTGCCAGCATTAGGAATCAGGGACAGTTCTATGGCTACACCTTC. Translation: CASIRNQGQFYGYTF.

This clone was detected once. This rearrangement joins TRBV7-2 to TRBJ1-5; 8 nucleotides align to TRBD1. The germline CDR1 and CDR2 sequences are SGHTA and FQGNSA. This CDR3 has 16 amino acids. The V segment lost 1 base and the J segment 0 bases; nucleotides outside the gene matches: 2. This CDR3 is CASSLEGQVSNQPQHF. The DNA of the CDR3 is TGTGCCAGCAGCTTAGAGGGACAGGTTAGCAATCAGCCCCAGCATTTT.

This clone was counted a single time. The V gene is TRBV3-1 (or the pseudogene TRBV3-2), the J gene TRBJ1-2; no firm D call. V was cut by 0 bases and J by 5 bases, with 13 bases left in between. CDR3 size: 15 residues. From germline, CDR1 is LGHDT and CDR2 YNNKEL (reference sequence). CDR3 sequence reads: CASSQDRGGGYGYTF. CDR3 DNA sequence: TGTGCCAGCAGCCAAGATCGTGGAGGAGGTTATGGCTACACCTTC.

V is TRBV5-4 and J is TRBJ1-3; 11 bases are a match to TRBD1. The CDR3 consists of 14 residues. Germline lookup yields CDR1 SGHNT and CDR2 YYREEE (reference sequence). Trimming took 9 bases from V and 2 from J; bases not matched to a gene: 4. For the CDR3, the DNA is TGTGCCACTAGGACAGGGGGCCCTGGAAACACCATATATTTT. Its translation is CATRTGGPGNTIYF.

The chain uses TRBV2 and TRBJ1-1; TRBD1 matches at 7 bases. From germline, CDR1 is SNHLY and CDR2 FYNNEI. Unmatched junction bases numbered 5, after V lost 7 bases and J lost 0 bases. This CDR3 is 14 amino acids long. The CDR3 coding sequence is TGTGCCAGCACCCAGACAGGGATGAACACTGAAGCTTTCTTT. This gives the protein CASTQTGMNTEAFF.

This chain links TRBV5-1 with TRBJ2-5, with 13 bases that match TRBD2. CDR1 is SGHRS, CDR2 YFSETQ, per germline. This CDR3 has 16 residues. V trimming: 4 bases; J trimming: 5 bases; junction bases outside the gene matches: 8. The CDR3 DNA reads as TGCGCCAGCAGCAGAGCGACTAGCGGGGGGATGGAGACCCAGTACTTC. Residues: CASSRATSGGMETQYF.

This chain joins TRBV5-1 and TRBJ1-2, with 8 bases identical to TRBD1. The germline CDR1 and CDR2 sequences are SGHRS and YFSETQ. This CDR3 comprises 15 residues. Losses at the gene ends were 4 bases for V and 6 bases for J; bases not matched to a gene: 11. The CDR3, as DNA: TGCGCCAGCAGCCCACGCACCGGGACAGGAGATGGCTACACCTTC. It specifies CASSPRTGTGDGYTF.

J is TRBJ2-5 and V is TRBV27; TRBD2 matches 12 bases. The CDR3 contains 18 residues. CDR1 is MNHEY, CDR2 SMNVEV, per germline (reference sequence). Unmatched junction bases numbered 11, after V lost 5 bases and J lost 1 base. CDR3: CASSTRPTSGGIQETQYF. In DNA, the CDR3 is TGTGCCAGCAGTACCCGCCCGACTAGCGGGGGAATCCAAGAGACCCAGTACTTC.

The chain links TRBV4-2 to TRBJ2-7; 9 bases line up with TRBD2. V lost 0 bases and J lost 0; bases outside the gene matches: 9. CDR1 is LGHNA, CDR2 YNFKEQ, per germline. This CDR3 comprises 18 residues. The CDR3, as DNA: TGTGCCAGCAGCCAAGAAGCCCCCAGCGGGGGGAGCTCCTACGAGCAGTACTTC. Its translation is CASSQEAPSGGSSYEQYF.

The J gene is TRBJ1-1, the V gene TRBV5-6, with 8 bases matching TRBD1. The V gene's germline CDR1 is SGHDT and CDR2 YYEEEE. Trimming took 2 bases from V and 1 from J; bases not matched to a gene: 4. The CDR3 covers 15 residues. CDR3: CASSLGQGWNTEAFF. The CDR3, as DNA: TGTGCCAGCAGCTTAGGACAGGGATGGAACACTGAAGCTTTCTTT.

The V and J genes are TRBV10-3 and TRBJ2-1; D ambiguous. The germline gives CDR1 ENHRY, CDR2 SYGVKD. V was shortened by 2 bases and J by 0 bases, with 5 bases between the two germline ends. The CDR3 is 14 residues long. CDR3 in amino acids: CAISEVSSYNEQFF. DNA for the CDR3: TGTGCCATCAGTGAGGTCAGCTCCTACAATGAGCAGTTCTTC.

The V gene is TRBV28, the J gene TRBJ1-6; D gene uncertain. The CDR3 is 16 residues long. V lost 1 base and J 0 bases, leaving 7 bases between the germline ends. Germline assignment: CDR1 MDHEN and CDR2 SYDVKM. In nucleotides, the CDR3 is TGTGCCAGCAGTTTATATCCCGGCTCCTATAATTCACCCCTCCACTTT. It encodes CASSLYPGSYNSPLHF.

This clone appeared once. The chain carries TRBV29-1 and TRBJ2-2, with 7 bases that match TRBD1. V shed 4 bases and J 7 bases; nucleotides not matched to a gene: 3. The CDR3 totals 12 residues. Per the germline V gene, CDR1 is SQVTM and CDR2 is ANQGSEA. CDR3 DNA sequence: TGCAGCGTTGGACCAGGGGGCGGGGAGCTGTTTTTT. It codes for CSVGPGGGELFF.

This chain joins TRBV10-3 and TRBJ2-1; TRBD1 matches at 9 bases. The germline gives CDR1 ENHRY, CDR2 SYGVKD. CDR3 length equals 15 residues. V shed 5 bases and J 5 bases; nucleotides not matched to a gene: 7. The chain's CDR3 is CAISTGTGLNNEQFF. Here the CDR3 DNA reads TGTGCCATCAGTACCGGGACAGGGTTAAACAATGAGCAGTTCTTC.

In nucleotides, the CDR3 is TGTGCCAGCAGGACCAGTGGACAGGGACGTAATTCACCCCTCCACTTT. Its protein is CASRTSGQGRNSPLHF. The V call is TRBV2, the J call TRBJ1-6; 8 bases are shared with TRBD1. The CDR3 extends over 16 amino acids. Trimming cost V 6 bases and J 6 bases; bases outside gene matches: 10. Germline CDR1 and CDR2: SNHLY and FYNNEI.